These 23 T cell receptor beta chains were sequenced from one sample in a study of CD8 T cells in ankylosing spondylitis. TCRdb independently ran MiXCR on the 5' RACE reads; one entry per CDR3 protein. The sample holds 350,000 or so distinct CDR3 sequences, approximately 10% seen once. The sequencing sample was made of blood, either unsorted or a sorted T cell fraction (not recorded which). The source is a female donor with ankylosing spondylitis or in good health (not recorded which).

This clonotype was counted at least ten times. The chain recombines TRBV29-1 with TRBJ1-2; 10 bases map to TRBD1. J gave up 4 bases and V 4 bases, and 12 bases lay outside the gene matches. Germline lookup yields CDR1 SQVTM and CDR2 ANQGSEA. The CDR3 length is 16 residues. The CDR3 DNA reads TGCAGCGTTGGAGACAGGGGGCGTTCGGTATCCTATGGCTACACCTTC. Its protein is CSVGDRGRSVSYGYTF. Using reference TRBV29-1 and TRBJ1-2 for the parts outside the CDR3, the full variable domain is SAVISQKPSRDICQRGTSLTIQCQVDSQVTMMFWYRQQPGQSLTLIATANQGSEATYESGFVIDKFPISRPNLTFSTLTVSNMSPEDSSIYLCSVGDRGRSVSYGYTFGSGTRLTVV.

In this sample, this clonotype turned up a few times. This chain's CDR3 is CSATPPVAGNEQFF. In DNA form, the CDR3 reads TGCAGTGCCACCCCCCCGGTAGCGGGGAATGAGCAGTTCTTC. The chain employs TRBV20-1 and TRBJ2-1; 8 bases match TRBD2. V dropped 6 bases and J dropped 7; count of bases not matched to a gene: 11. Germline-derived CDR1 and CDR2 are DFQATT and SNEGSKA (reference sequence). There are 14 residues in the CDR3.

This clonotype showed up many times. The rearrangement uses TRBV5-1 and TRBJ2-2; D might be TRBD1 (7 bases). The CDR3 loop spans 14 amino acids. V was shortened by 3 bases and J by 4 bases, with 10 bases between the two germline ends. Germline V gene data show CDR1 as SGHRS and CDR2 as YFSETQ. CDR3 sequence reads: CASSSGDSTGELFF. Written as DNA, the CDR3 is TGCGCCAGCAGCTCGGGGGACAGCACCGGGGAGCTGTTTTTT.

This clonotype has a count of ten or more. The rearrangement joins TRBV6-4 to TRBJ1-6; 10 nucleotides agree with TRBD1. V shed 10 bases, J shed 8 bases, and the junction held 5 bases outside the gene matches. The CDR3 consists of 13 residues. The germline gives CDR1 MRHNA, CDR2 SNTAGT. CDR3 residues: CATRGTGDSPLHF. In DNA form, the CDR3 reads TGTGCCACCCGAGGGACAGGGGATTCACCCCTCCACTTT.

This clonotype was detected many times. The V and J genes are TRBV2 and TRBJ1-6; D may be TRBD1 (5 bases). Germline CDR1 reads SNHLY; CDR2 reads FYNNEI. Trimming removed 6 bases at V and 6 bases at J, with 15 bases between. CDR3 length: 15 residues. CDR3: CASRSGGGANSPLHF. The CDR3, as DNA: TGTGCCAGCAGATCGGGTGGCGGGGCTAATTCACCCCTCCACTTT.

This clonotype was counted many times. V is TRBV27 and J is TRBJ2-1, with D possibly being TRBD1 or TRBD2 (6 bases each). CDR3 length: 14 amino acids. V was clipped by 6 bases and J by 5 bases, with 14 bases between them. Germline-derived CDR1 and CDR2 are MNHEY and SMNVEV (reference sequence). In nucleotides, the CDR3 is TGTGCCAGCAGCCAAGGGGGGTTGCACAATGAGCAGTTCTTC. As protein: CASSQGGLHNEQFF.

This chain uses TRBV18 with TRBJ1-1, with TRBD1 matching over 11 bases. Looked up from germline, CDR1 is KGHSH and CDR2 is LQKENI. V was clipped by 4 bases and J by 4 bases; unmatched bases: 5. This CDR3 region has 15 residues. CDR3 loop: CASSQDRGLRTEAFF. The CDR3 nucleotides read TGTGCCAGCTCACAGGACAGGGGGCTTCGCACTGAAGCTTTCTTT. Supplemented by reference TRBV18 and TRBJ1-1, the full variable domain reads NAGVMQNPRHLVRRRGQEARLRCSPMKGHSHVYWYRQLPEEGLKFMVYLQKENIIDESGMPKERFSAEFPKEGPSILRIQQVVRGDSAAYFCASSQDRGLRTEAFFGQGTRLTVV.

Worth noting for this clonotype: This clone may be a read error of a much larger clone one base away. V usage is TRBV3-1 and J usage is TRBJ2-7; D might be TRBD2 (5 bases). This CDR3 has 15 residues. From germline, CDR1 is LGHDT and CDR2 YNNKEL (reference sequence). For the CDR3, the DNA is TGTGCCAGCACCCAAGATAGCGTAAAGTCCTACGAGCAGTACTTC. It is translated as CASTQDSVKSYEQYF.

This clonotype was observed at least ten times. The chain uses TRBV12-3 or TRBV12-4 and TRBJ1-6; possibly TRBD1 for D (5 bases). The V gene lost 10 bases and the J gene lost 9 bases, with 19 bases spanning the gap. The CDR3 runs to 14 residues. CDR3 loop: CATHRGTLGSPLHF. The CDR3 coding sequence is TGTGCCACCCACCGCGGGACGTTAGGTTCACCCCTCCACTTT.

This clonotype was found many times. V usage is TRBV20-1 and J usage is TRBJ1-5, with D uncertain. This CDR3 contains 20 residues. V shed 0 bases and J shed 0 bases, with 24 bases lying between them. Germline CDR1 is DFQATT and CDR2 is SNEGSKA (reference sequence). CDR3 residues: CSARDNSGGLSLNSNQPQHF. CDR3 coding DNA: TGCAGTGCTAGAGACAACTCGGGAGGGCTTTCACTTAATAGCAATCAGCCCCAGCATTTT.

At least ten counts were recorded for this clonotype. The V call is TRBV28, the J call TRBJ1-1, with D unclear. Germline V gives CDR1 MDHEN, CDR2 SYDVKM. This CDR3 spans 12 amino acids. V lost 6 bases and J lost 3, with 8 bases in between. The CDR3: CASSGQHTEAFF. CDR3 coding DNA: TGTGCCAGCAGCGGGCAGCACACTGAAGCTTTCTTT.

This clonotype was detected many times. The rearrangement links TRBV5-1 to TRBJ2-7, with D hard to call. V lost 2 bases, J lost 6 bases, and 12 bases lay in between. The CDR3 sequence is 13 residues long. Germline values: CDR1 SGHRS, CDR2 YFSETQ. The CDR3 nucleotides are TGCGCCAGCAGCTTACAACAATGGGGCGAGCAGTACTTC. It specifies CASSLQQWGEQYF. The entire variable domain, with the rest obtained from reference TRBV5-1 and TRBJ2-7, is as follows: KAGVTQTPRYLIKTRGQQVTLSCSPISGHRSVSWYQQTPGQGLQFLFEYFSETQRNKGNFPGRFSGRQFSNSRSEMNVSTLELGDSALYLCASSLQQWGEQYFGPGTRLTVT.

This clonotype was counted ten times or more. This chain links TRBV20-1 with TRBJ2-1, with 10 nucleotides matching TRBD2. The CDR3 is 15 amino acids. V lost 0 bases to trimming and J lost 5 bases; unmatched junction nucleotides: 4. Germline V gene lookup returns CDR1 DFQATT and CDR2 SNEGSKA (reference sequence). CDR3 nucleotide sequence: TGCAGTGCTAGAGAGCGACTAGCGGGTAACAATGAGCAGTTCTTC. It is translated as CSARERLAGNNEQFF.

The V call is TRBV19, the J call TRBJ2-1; D is perhaps TRBD1 (6 bases). The V and J ends lost 1 base and 6 bases respectively, with 7 bases between them. Germline lookup yields CDR1 LNHDA and CDR2 SQIVND (reference sequence). This CDR3 spans 13 amino acids. DNA of the CDR3: TGTGCCAGTAGTATAGGCAGGGGCAATGAGCAGTTCTTC. This codes for CASSIGRGNEQFF.

This clonotype was seen repeatedly, ten times or more. The chain combines TRBV20-1 with TRBJ1-1; the D gene is possibly TRBD1 (6 bases). The V gene lost 6 bases and the J gene lost 5 bases, with 13 bases spanning the gap. The CDR3 covers 12 residues. Germline V gene lookup returns CDR1 DFQATT and CDR2 SNEGSKA (reference sequence). The CDR3 region is CSAEGGRTEAFF. CDR3 DNA: TGCAGTGCCGAGGGGGGGAGGACTGAAGCTTTCTTT.

The table lists this clonotype with many counts. This sequence joins TRBV5-1 and TRBJ2-1; 7 bases fit TRBD2. Trimming at V came to 4 bases and at J to 7 bases, leaving 5 bases not matched to a gene. CDR1 SGHRS and CDR2 YFSETQ come from the germline V gene. This CDR3 is 13 amino acids long. CDR3 residues: CASSNQGGNEQFF. CDR3 DNA sequence: TGCGCCAGCAGCAACCAGGGAGGGAATGAGCAGTTCTTC.

Many counts were recorded for this clonotype. CDR3 DNA sequence: TGCAGTGGTCGACTAGCGGGACCCTACAATGAGCAGTTCTTC. This gives the protein CSGRLAGPYNEQFF. The chain has TRBV20-1 and TRBJ2-1; 11 positions match TRBD2. CDR1 is DFQATT and CDR2 is SNEGSKA in the germline V gene (reference sequence). The V segment lost 7 bases and the J segment 2 bases; nucleotides outside the gene matches: 4. This CDR3 comprises 14 residues.

This clonotype was counted many times. The V and J genes are TRBV5-1 and TRBJ2-3; D is perhaps TRBD2 (6 bases). This CDR3 has 15 amino acids. V shed 4 bases and J shed 6 bases, with 18 bases lying between them. Per germline, CDR1 SGHRS and CDR2 YFSETQ. As DNA, the CDR3 is TGCGCCAGCAGCGCGGACCCGCGCGGGATGGATACGCAGTATTTT. This translates into CASSADPRGMDTQYF.

This clonotype was seen more than once but under ten times. This CDR3 is CASRSDAFTDTQYF. The CDR3 region has the DNA TGTGCCAGCAGATCAGATGCCTTCACAGATACGCAGTATTTT. The V and J genes are TRBV6-2 or TRBV6-3 and TRBJ2-3; D ambiguous. V lost 6 bases and J lost 2, with 12 bases in between. CDR1 is MNHEY, CDR2 SVGEGT, per germline. The CDR3 is 14 residues long.

This clonotype came up many times. The V gene is TRBV28, the J gene TRBJ2-4, with 8 bases lining up with TRBD1. Germline V gene sequence: CDR1 MDHEN, CDR2 SYDVKM. Trimming removed 4 bases from V and 0 bases from J; junction bases left unmatched: 8. CDR3 length equals 17 residues. DNA for the CDR3: TGTGCCAGCAGTTCCCTAGGGACAGGCCAAGCCAAAAACATTCAGTACTTC. Its protein is CASSSLGTGQAKNIQYF.

This clonotype was detected only a few times. This rearrangement joins TRBV20-1 to TRBJ1-1; a weak D match, TRBD1 (6 bases). The germline V gene encodes CDR1 DFQATT and CDR2 SNEGSKA (reference sequence). The length of the CDR3 is 15 residues. V was clipped by 6 bases and J by 1 base, with 18 bases between them. In nucleotides, the CDR3 is TGCAGTGCACCCTGGGGGGGCATGGGGAACACTGAAGCTTTCTTT. Translation gives CSAPWGGMGNTEAFF.

This clonotype was picked up a small number of times. The V and J genes are TRBV20-1 and TRBJ1-2, with D perhaps TRBD1 (5 bases). Germline CDR1 reads DFQATT; CDR2 reads SNEGSKA (reference sequence). The V gene lost 4 bases and the J gene lost 3 bases, with 18 bases spanning the gap. The CDR3 consists of 15 residues. CDR3 sequence (DNA): TGCAGTGCTAAACCTCCCTTGGACAAACACTATGGCTACACCTTC. Encoded protein: CSAKPPLDKHYGYTF.

This clonotype was observed at least ten times. CDR3 DNA sequence: TGCGCCAGCAGGCCTAGCGGGAGGGTTCCAGATACGCAGTATTTT. Amino acids: CASRPSGRVPDTQYF. This sequence joins TRBV10-2 and TRBJ2-3; 12 bases are a match to TRBD2. The germline V gene encodes CDR1 WSHSY and CDR2 SAAADI. The CDR3 runs to 15 residues. With V trimmed by 6 bases and J by 4 bases, 5 bases remained unmatched.